This T cell receptor beta chain appears in the sequencing data of a study of T-cell reconstitution after alpha-beta-depleted transplantation in children. CDR1 is LGHDT, CDR2 YNNKEL, per germline (reference sequence). The CDR3 covers 12 residues. Trimming pared 4 bases from V and 5 bases from J, leaving 6 bases between. Researchers prepared the TCRbeta library using unique molecular identifiers, the study reports. TCRdb re-derived calls from the PCR reads in MiXCR, one entry per CDR3 protein. The data show more than 400,000 distinct CDR3 sequences, approximately 10% seen once. This clonotype was observed a handful of times. The target antigen is unknown. Study outcomes and limitations: Newly produced T cells mostly provided counts and TCRbeta diversity after one year, as hyperexpanded clones declined. Several hundred expanded graft clones reportedly gave rise to the alpha-beta T cells present about two months after transplant. Surviving recipient T cells and thymic progenitors accounted for the high day-60 TCRbeta diversity observed in some patients.

The chain has TRBV3-1 and TRBJ2-1, with unresolved D. The sequence was collected from a female patient aged 2-9 years who had a stem cell transplant for aplastic anemia, so the T cells may come from the graft donor. The sequencing used PBMCs, mostly from graft donor cells, collected 180 days after TCRalphabeta/CD19-depleted stem cell transplant. This CDR3 is CASSRVDNEQFF. CDR3 DNA: TGTGCCAGCAGCCGGGTCGACAATGAGCAGTTCTTC.